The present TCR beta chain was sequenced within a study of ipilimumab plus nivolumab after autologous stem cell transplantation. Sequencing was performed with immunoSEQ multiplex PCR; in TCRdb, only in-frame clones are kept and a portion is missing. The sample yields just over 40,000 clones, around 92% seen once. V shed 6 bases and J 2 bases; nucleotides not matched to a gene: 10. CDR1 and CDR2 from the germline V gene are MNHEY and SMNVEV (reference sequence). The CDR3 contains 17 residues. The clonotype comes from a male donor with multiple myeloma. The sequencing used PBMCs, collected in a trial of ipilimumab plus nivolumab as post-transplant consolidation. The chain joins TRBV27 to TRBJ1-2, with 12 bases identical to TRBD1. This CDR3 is CASSHTGTGGQNYGYTF. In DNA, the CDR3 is TGTGCCAGCAGCCACACCGGGACAGGGGGCCAGAACTATGGCTACACCTTC.